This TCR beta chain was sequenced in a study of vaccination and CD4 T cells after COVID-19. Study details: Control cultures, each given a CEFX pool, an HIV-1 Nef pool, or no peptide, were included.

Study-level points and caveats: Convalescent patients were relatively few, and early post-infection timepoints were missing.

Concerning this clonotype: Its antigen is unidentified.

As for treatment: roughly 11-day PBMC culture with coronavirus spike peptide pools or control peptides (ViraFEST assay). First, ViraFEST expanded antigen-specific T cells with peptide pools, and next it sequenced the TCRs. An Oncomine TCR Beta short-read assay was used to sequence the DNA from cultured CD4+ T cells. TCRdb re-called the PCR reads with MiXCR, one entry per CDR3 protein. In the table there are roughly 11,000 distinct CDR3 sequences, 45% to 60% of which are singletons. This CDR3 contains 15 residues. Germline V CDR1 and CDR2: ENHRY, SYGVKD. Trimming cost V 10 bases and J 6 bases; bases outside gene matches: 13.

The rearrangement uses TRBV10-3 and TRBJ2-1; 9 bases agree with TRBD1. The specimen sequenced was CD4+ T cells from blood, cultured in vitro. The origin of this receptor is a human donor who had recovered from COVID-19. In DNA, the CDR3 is TGTGCCACCAGGGCGGGACAGGGATTTCCCAATGAGCAGTTCTTC. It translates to CATRAGQGFPNEQFF.